This T cell receptor (beta chain) was documented in a study of blood T cell repertoires in COVID-19. Turning to the study itself: PBMCs, B-cell-depleted T cells, or T cells were the source of the cDNA or gDNA that made up the material.

The protocol was immunoSEQ multiplex PCR, while the TCRdb copy is restricted to in-frame clones and leaves out a portion. The table shows under 110,000 clones, with 70% to 75% occurring only once. V lost 3 bases and J 5 bases, leaving 11 bases between the germline ends. This CDR3 contains 13 residues. Germline CDR1 is SGHRS and CDR2 is YFSETQ. This clonotype was sampled from a human donor with acute or convalescent COVID-19. The donor label of this sample is uncertain. The specimen was peripheral blood. V usage is TRBV5-1 and J usage is TRBJ2-5; perhaps TRBD2 as D (6 bases). CDR3 sequence (DNA): TGCGCCAGCAGCTGGTGGGGGAGGGAGACCCAGTACTTC. It encodes CASSWWGRETQYF. Together with reference TRBV5-1 and TRBJ2-5, the CDR3 gives the full variable domain: KAGVTQTPRYLIKTRGQQVTLSCSPISGHRSVSWYQQTPGQGLQFLFEYFSETQRNKGNFPGRFSGRQFSNSRSEMNVSTLELGDSALYLCASSWWGRETQYFGPGTRLLVL.